Following are 31 T cell receptor beta chains from one sample sequenced in a study of T cells in Graves' hyperthyroidism and ophthalmopathy. TCR beta CDR3 regions were amplified from RNA transcripts. A first-round RT-PCR of the TCR CDR3 used the HTBI primer set. From the multiplex PCR reads, TCRdb called clonotypes with MiXCR, one entry per CDR3 protein. The sample has around 400,000 distinct CDR3 sequences, about 15% seen once. Source material: blood. These receptors all stem from a woman aged 18-35 years with Graves' hyperthyroidism that later progressed to Graves' ophthalmopathy.

This clonotype was detected ten times or more. V usage is TRBV7-2 and J usage is TRBJ2-2, with D unclear. V was pared by 1 base and J by 5 bases, with 8 bases between. Germline V CDR1 and CDR2: SGHTA, FQGNSA. The CDR3 loop spans 14 amino acids. CDR3 loop: CASSLVVVTGELFF. In DNA form, the CDR3 reads TGTGCCAGCAGCTTAGTTGTGGTTACCGGGGAGCTGTTTTTT.

Ten or more counts support this clonotype. CDR3 amino acids: CSARGTSGRHEQFF. The CDR3 bases are TGCAGTGCTAGAGGGACTAGCGGGAGGCATGAGCAGTTCTTC. V gene TRBV20-1 combines with J gene TRBJ2-1; the match to TRBD2 covers 14 bases. CDR3 size: 14 residues. J gave up 8 bases and V 1 base, and 1 base lay outside the gene matches. Germline V CDR1 and CDR2: DFQATT, SNEGSKA (reference sequence).

This clonotype came up many times. The rearrangement links TRBV14 to TRBJ2-2, with D possibly TRBD1 on 5 matching bases. The CDR3 extends over 14 amino acids. Looked up from germline, CDR1 is SGHDN and CDR2 is FVKESK. Trimming removed 9 bases at V and 0 bases at J, with 11 bases between. The CDR3 sequence is CASQGVANTGELFF. In nucleotides, the CDR3 is TGTGCCAGTCAGGGCGTCGCGAACACCGGGGAGCTGTTTTTT.

Ten or more counts support this clonotype. This chain joins TRBV20-1 and TRBJ2-3; weak D call: TRBD2 (5 bases). The ends were cut back, 0 bases at V and 12 bases at J, with 10 bases in the middle. CDR1 is DFQATT and CDR2 is SNEGSKA in the germline V gene (reference sequence). The CDR3 extends over 11 amino acids. CDR3: CSARDEGLQYF. The CDR3, as DNA: TGCAGTGCTAGAGACGAGGGTCTCCAGTATTTT.

This clonotype was seen repeatedly, ten times or more. V and J are TRBV27 and TRBJ2-1, with D uncertain. Between the trimmed V and J ends, which lost 0 bases and 9 bases, there was a span of 9 bases. The CDR3 length is 13 residues. Germline CDR1 reads MNHEY; CDR2 reads SMNVEV (reference sequence). The CDR3 loop reads CASSLSNYAEQFF. In DNA, the CDR3 is TGTGCCAGCAGTTTATCGAATTACGCTGAGCAGTTCTTC.

This clonotype was observed a handful of times. This sequence joins TRBV5-5 and TRBJ1-1; perhaps TRBD1 as D (5 bases). Trimming took 3 bases from V and 6 from J, leaving 15 bases between them. The CDR3 contains 14 residues. In germline, CDR1 is SGHKS, CDR2 YYEKEE (reference sequence). This CDR3 is CASSSRDLHPEAFF. The CDR3 nucleotides read TGTGCCAGCAGCTCCAGGGACCTTCACCCTGAAGCTTTCTTT.

This clonotype was picked up many times. J is TRBJ2-5 and V is TRBV28; D perhaps matches TRBD2 (5 bases). This CDR3 is 14 amino acids long. The V end lost 2 bases, the J end lost 5 bases, and 12 bases lay between the germline ends. The germline CDR1 and CDR2 sequences are MDHEN and SYDVKM. The CDR3 DNA sequence: TGTGCCAGCAGTTTACGCAGGACTTCGGAGACCCAGTACTTC. Translating it yields CASSLRRTSETQYF. The full variable domain, completed using reference TRBV28 and TRBJ2-5, is DVKVTQSSRYLVKRTGEKVFLECVQDMDHENMFWYRQDPGLGLRLIYFSYDVKMKEKGDIPEGYSVSREKKERFSLILESASTNQTSMYLCASSLRRTSETQYFGPGTRLLVL.

This clonotype came up many times. The chain carries TRBV28 and TRBJ1-2; D unclear. The CDR3 totals 13 residues. The V gene's germline CDR1 is MDHEN and CDR2 SYDVKM. The V and J ends lost 5 bases and 4 bases respectively, with 11 bases between them. The CDR3 nucleotides are TGTGCCAGCAGTCGACGATCACCCTATGGCTACACCTTC. Protein sequence: CASSRRSPYGYTF.

This clonotype was counted ten times or more. CDR3 residues: CASSIGLAGDNEQFF. DNA for the CDR3: TGTGCCAGCAGTATTGGACTAGCGGGAGACAATGAGCAGTTCTTC. The V call is TRBV27, the J call TRBJ2-1; the match to TRBD2 covers 13 bases. This CDR3 comprises 15 residues. V was pared by 5 bases and J by 5 bases, with 3 bases of the junction left unmatched. From germline, CDR1 is MNHEY and CDR2 SMNVEV (reference sequence).

This clonotype was recorded at least ten times. The chain combines TRBV30 with TRBJ1-2; the D gene is possibly TRBD1 (6 bases). The germline V gene encodes CDR1 GTSNPN and CDR2 SVGIG (reference sequence). The CDR3 length is 12 residues. With 2 bases removed from V and 6 bases from J, the gap between germline ends came to 10 bases. CDR3 sequence: CAWSTGRHGYTF. CDR3 coding DNA: TGTGCCTGGAGTACAGGGCGTCATGGCTACACCTTC.

This clonotype was counted only a few times. The rearrangement uses TRBV9 and TRBJ2-1; TRBD2 matches 13 bases. Trimming removed 2 bases from V and 8 bases from J; junction bases left unmatched: 4. This CDR3 is built from 15 residues. Germline values: CDR1 SGDLS, CDR2 YYNGEE. Written as DNA, the CDR3 is TGTGCCAGCAGCGTCGGACTAGCGGGAGAGGATGAGCAGTTCTTC. Its translation: CASSVGLAGEDEQFF.

The CDR3 reads CAWSVAGVGFSGANVLTF. The DNA of the CDR3 is TGTGCCTGGAGTGTAGCAGGGGTGGGGTTCTCTGGGGCCAACGTCCTGACTTTC. The rearrangement links TRBV30 to TRBJ2-6, with D perhaps TRBD1 (6 bases). CDR3 size: 18 residues. Germline CDR1 is GTSNPN and CDR2 is SVGIG (reference sequence). Trimming took 0 bases from V and 0 from J, leaving 15 bases between them.

This clonotype was recorded many times. V and J are TRBV20-1 and TRBJ2-7; 8 bases line up with TRBD1. The length of the CDR3 is 15 residues. Germline V gene lookup returns CDR1 DFQATT and CDR2 SNEGSKA (reference sequence). Trimming cost V 3 bases and J 2 bases; bases outside gene matches: 9. CDR3 sequence (DNA): TGCAGTGCTAGCGACCTCAGGGGGCCGACCTACGAGCAGTACTTC. Amino acids: CSASDLRGPTYEQYF.

This clonotype was seen at least ten times. The chain recombines TRBV28 with TRBJ2-1; either TRBD1 or TRBD2 may fit D (7 bases each). CDR3 length: 15 amino acids. The germline V and J ends were trimmed by 3 bases and 4 bases, with 13 bases remaining between them. Germline V gene data show CDR1 as MDHEN and CDR2 as SYDVKM. CDR3 residues: CASSFGQGGYNEQFF. The CDR3 nucleotides are TGTGCCAGCAGTTTCGGGCAGGGGGGGTACAATGAGCAGTTCTTC.

This clonotype showed up just a few times. This chain uses TRBV7-6 with TRBJ2-7; D unclear. V was pared by 2 bases and J by 1 base, with 9 bases between. CDR1 is SGHVS, CDR2 FNYEAQ, per germline. The CDR3 runs 14 residues. CDR3 sequence reads: CASSLRRMSYEQYF. As DNA, the CDR3 is TGTGCCAGCAGCTTAAGACGGATGTCCTACGAGCAGTACTTC.

This clonotype was recorded at least ten times. V usage is TRBV2 and J usage is TRBJ1-5; 12 bases are a match to TRBD1. Germline V gene data show CDR1 as SNHLY and CDR2 as FYNNEI. This CDR3 is built from 17 residues. The J segment lost 5 bases and the V segment lost 6 bases, leaving 11 bases of the junction unmatched. The CDR3 reads CASRGQGARLSDQPQHF. Written as DNA, the CDR3 is TGTGCCAGCAGGGGACAGGGGGCGAGGTTATCCGATCAGCCCCAGCATTTT.

This clonotype came up many times. The chain has TRBV28 and TRBJ1-2; D not resolved. Trimming left V 5 bases short and J 8 bases short, with 9 bases between. Germline V gives CDR1 MDHEN, CDR2 SYDVKM. There are 11 residues in the CDR3. The CDR3 sequence: CASSLRRGYTF. The CDR3 DNA is TGTGCCAGCAGTCTGAGGAGGGGCTACACCTTC.

This clonotype was counted a few times. A read error may account for a junction end that differs from germline. J is TRBJ2-7 and V is TRBV5-6; D is tentatively TRBD1 or TRBD2 (5 bases each). In germline, CDR1 is SGHDT, CDR2 YYEEEE. The CDR3 length is 14 residues. The CDR3 DNA follows: TGTGCCGGCAGCTTAAGGGTGGGGGTTTACGAGCAGTACTTC. This gives the protein CAGSLRVGVYEQYF.

For this clonotype: A much larger clone lies a single base off, so this may be a read error. The CDR3 spells CSSSLDSRQGRSGYTF. The CDR3 DNA follows: TGTTCCAGCAGTTTAGACTCTCGACAGGGGAGAAGTGGCTACACCTTC. The chain combines TRBV12-3 or TRBV12-4 with TRBJ1-2; 8 bases agree with TRBD1. CDR3 length: 16 residues.

V usage is TRBV6-1 and J usage is TRBJ1-2; TRBD1 agrees at 7 bases. Germline V gives CDR1 MNHNS, CDR2 SASEGT. V gave up 4 bases and J gave up 4 bases; unmatched junction bases: 6. The CDR3 is 14 amino acids. This CDR3 is CASSAGQAVYGYTF. The CDR3 DNA is TGTGCCAGCAGTGCCGGACAGGCCGTCTATGGCTACACCTTC.

This clonotype was recorded at least ten times. CDR3 in DNA: TGTGCCAGCAGCTTCCTGGACAATCTGGACGAGCAGTACTTC. Its translation is CASSFLDNLDEQYF. This chain connects TRBV5-5 to TRBJ2-7, with a possible D match to TRBD1 (5 bases). Between the trimmed V and J ends, which lost 2 bases and 5 bases, there was a span of 14 bases. Germline CDR1 is SGHKS and CDR2 is YYEKEE (reference sequence). There are 14 residues in the CDR3.

This clonotype came up many times. The CDR3 here is CASSGDRGQGYTF. The CDR3, as DNA: TGTGCCAGCAGTGGTGACAGGGGGCAGGGCTACACCTTC. The chain uses TRBV6-1 and TRBJ1-2; TRBD1 agrees at 10 bases. CDR1 is MNHNS and CDR2 is SASEGT in the germline V gene. The CDR3 loop spans 13 amino acids. Trimming cost V 4 bases and J 8 bases; bases outside gene matches: 4.

This clonotype was found many times. The V and J genes are TRBV6-9 and TRBJ1-1; 10 bases line up with TRBD1. The CDR3 is made up of 18 amino acids. Germline CDR1 is MNHGY and CDR2 is SVAAGI. J gave up 1 base and V 2 bases, and 10 bases lay outside the gene matches. CDR3 residues: CASSYIGTGATGNTEAFF. Written as DNA, the CDR3 is TGTGCCAGCAGTTATATAGGGACAGGGGCGACGGGGAACACTGAAGCTTTCTTT.

V usage is TRBV2 and J usage is TRBJ1-6; TRBD1 is a possible D gene (5 bases). The V and J ends lost 4 bases and 7 bases respectively, with 14 bases between them. This CDR3 has 15 residues. The germline V gene has CDR1 SNHLY and CDR2 FYNNEI. This CDR3 is CASSAGTVSNSPLHF. The CDR3 coding sequence is TGTGCCAGCAGTGCCGGGACCGTCTCCAATTCACCCCTCCACTTT.

This clonotype was recorded many times. The chain has TRBV12-3 or TRBV12-4 and TRBJ1-6; 8 nucleotides align to TRBD1. There are 17 residues in the CDR3. V lost 6 bases, J lost 4 bases, and 11 bases stayed unmatched. The CDR3 DNA reads TGTGCCAGCAGGACAGACAGGGGACTAGCTTATAATTCACCCCTCCACTTT. Translation: CASRTDRGLAYNSPLHF.

J is TRBJ2-7 and V is TRBV30; 7 bases match TRBD1. The CDR3 sequence is 15 residues long. Per the germline V gene, CDR1 is GTSNPN and CDR2 is SVGIG (reference sequence). V lost 7 bases and J lost 3; bases outside the gene matches: 15. The CDR3 DNA follows: TGTGCCTACCCACAGGGCGCAGGGGGTAACTACGAGCAGTACTTC. Its protein product is CAYPQGAGGNYEQYF.

This rearrangement joins TRBV27 to TRBJ2-7; D might be TRBD1 (6 bases). This CDR3 is 15 amino acids long. Germline loops: CDR1 MNHEY, CDR2 SMNVEV (reference sequence). Trimming removed 5 bases from V and 2 bases from J, with 16 bases in between. The chain's CDR3 is CASSTLVTGTYEQYF. The CDR3 DNA reads as TGTGCCAGCAGTACGCTAGTGACAGGTACCTACGAGCAGTACTTC.

About this clonotype: This may be a read error, as it is one base from a much larger clone. The chain recombines TRBV30 with TRBJ2-2, with D perhaps matching TRBD2 (5 bases). The CDR3 spans 15 residues. Germline-derived CDR1 and CDR2 are GTSNPN and SVGIG (reference sequence). CDR3 amino acids: CAWRQLSLNTGEPFF. CDR3 DNA: TGTGCCTGGAGACAGCTGAGCCTCAACACCGGGGAGCCGTTTTTT.

The table lists this clonotype with a few counts. CDR3: CAWSKIAGSNEQFF. The DNA for the CDR3 is TGTGCCTGGAGCAAAATTGCAGGGAGCAATGAGCAGTTCTTC. This rearrangement joins TRBV30 to TRBJ2-1, with D perhaps matching TRBD1 or TRBD2 (5 bases each). In germline, CDR1 is GTSNPN, CDR2 SVGIG (reference sequence). V was cut by 3 bases and J by 6 bases, with 15 bases left in between. The CDR3 contains 14 residues.

This clonotype was seen many times. The chain employs TRBV11-2 and TRBJ1-2; D unresolved. The CDR3 is made up of 12 amino acids. V lost 3 bases to trimming and J lost 8 bases, with 10 bases between them. Germline CDR1 reads SGHAT; CDR2 reads FQNNGV. The CDR3: CASSLGFKGYTF. The CDR3 DNA follows: TGTGCCAGCAGCTTGGGTTTTAAGGGCTACACCTTC.

This clonotype has a count of ten or more. This chain joins TRBV7-9 and TRBJ2-1; 9 positions agree with TRBD2. Germline-derived CDR1 and CDR2 are SEHNR and FQNEAQ (reference sequence). The CDR3 is 15 amino acids. V trimming: 5 bases; J trimming: 5 bases; junction bases outside the gene matches: 7. The CDR3 coding sequence is TGTGCCAGCAGCGCACTAGCGGGCATAAACAATGAGCAGTTCTTC. Its protein product is CASSALAGINNEQFF.